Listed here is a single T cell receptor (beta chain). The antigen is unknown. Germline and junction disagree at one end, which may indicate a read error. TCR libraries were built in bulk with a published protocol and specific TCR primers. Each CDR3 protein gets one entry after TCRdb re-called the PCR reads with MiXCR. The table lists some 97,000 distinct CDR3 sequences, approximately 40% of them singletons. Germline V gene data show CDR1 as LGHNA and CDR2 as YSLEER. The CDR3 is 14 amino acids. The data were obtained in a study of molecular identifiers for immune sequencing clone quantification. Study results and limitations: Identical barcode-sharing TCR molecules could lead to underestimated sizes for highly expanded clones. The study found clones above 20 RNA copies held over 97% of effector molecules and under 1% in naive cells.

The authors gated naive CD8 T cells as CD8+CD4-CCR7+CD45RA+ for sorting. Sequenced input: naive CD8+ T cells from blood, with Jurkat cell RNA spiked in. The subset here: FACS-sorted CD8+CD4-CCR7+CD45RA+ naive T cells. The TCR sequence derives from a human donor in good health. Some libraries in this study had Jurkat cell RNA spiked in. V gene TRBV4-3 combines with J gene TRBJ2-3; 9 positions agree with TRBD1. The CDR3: CVSSPGQGTDTQYF. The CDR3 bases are TGCGTCAGCAGCCCGGGACAGGGAACAGATACGCAGTATTTT.